The present T cell receptor beta chain was sequenced within a study of beta chain features in type 1 diabetes. Points from the study as a whole: In every one of the four CD4+ subsets, TCRB CDR3s were moderately but significantly shorter in Type 1 diabetes patients. Among type 1 diabetes patients, VDJ junctions had fewer insertions and more deletions.

J was trimmed by 8 bases and V by 4 bases; bases with no gene match: 17. Germline V gene sequence: CDR1 MGHRA, CDR2 YSYEKL. The CDR3 extends over 18 amino acids. The whole isolated RNA underwent reverse transcription, so sequencing captured expressed TCRB transcripts. TCRdb keeps only in-frame clones here, not all; method: immunoSEQ multiplex PCR. The sample lists 200,000 to 250,000 clones, roughly 13% occurring once. This clone was detected only a few times. No antigen is known for it. This chain connects TRBV4-1 to TRBJ2-1; 10 positions match TRBD2. The sequence was collected from a man younger than 45 with type 1 diabetes. The sequencing sample was made of naive CD4+ T cells from blood. CDR3 sequence reads: CASSRQPAGTSVGDEQFF. The CDR3 coding sequence is TGCGCCAGCAGCCGCCAACCCGCCGGGACTAGCGTCGGAGATGAGCAGTTCTTC.